This TCR beta chain was obtained from a study of spatial heterogeneity in lung cancer. About the study: The study consistently detected more beta-chain than alpha-chain sequences.

Germline CDR1 is LGHDT and CDR2 is YNNKEL (reference sequence). The CDR3 sequence is 15 residues long. V lost 4 bases and J 2 bases, leaving 12 bases between the germline ends. The table lists this clonotype with a few counts. Regarding time point: blood at routine non-recurrence follow-up after resection. The presence of a unique molecular identifier marked each TCR cDNA molecule. TCRdb analysed the 5' RACE reads with MiXCR anew, one entry per CDR3 protein. In the table there are around 100,000 distinct CDR3 sequences, more than 10% of which are singletons. The source is a female donor with early-stage non-small cell lung cancer. The chain couples TRBV3-1 to TRBJ2-1; the D is unclear. Specimen: PBMCs, collected at follow-up. CDR3: CASSPLGATYNEQFF. The CDR3 nucleotides are TGTGCCAGCAGCCCCCTGGGCGCAACCTACAATGAGCAGTTCTTC.